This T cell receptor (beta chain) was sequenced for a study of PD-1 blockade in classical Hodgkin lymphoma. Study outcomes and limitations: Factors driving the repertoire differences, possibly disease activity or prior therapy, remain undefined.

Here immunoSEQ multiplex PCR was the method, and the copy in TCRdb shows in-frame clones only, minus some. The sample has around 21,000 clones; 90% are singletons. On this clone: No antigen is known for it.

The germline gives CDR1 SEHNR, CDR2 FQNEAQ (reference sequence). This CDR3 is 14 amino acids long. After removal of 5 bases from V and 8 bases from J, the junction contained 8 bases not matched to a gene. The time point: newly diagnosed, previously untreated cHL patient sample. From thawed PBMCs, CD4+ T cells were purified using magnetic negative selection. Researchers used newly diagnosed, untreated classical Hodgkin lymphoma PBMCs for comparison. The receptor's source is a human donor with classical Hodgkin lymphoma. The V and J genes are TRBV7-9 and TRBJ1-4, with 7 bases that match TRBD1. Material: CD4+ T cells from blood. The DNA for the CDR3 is TGTGCCAGCAGCGTGACAGGGTCCCCCGAAAAACTGTTTTTT. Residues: CASSVTGSPEKLFF.